Below are 4 T cell receptor beta chains sequenced from a single sample in a study of T cells in Graves' hyperthyroidism and ophthalmopathy. It was RNA transcripts that yielded the amplified TCR beta CDR3 regions. The study used the HTBI primer set for a first-round RT-PCR of the TCR CDR3. One entry per CDR3 protein results from TCRdb running MiXCR on the multiplex PCR reads. Among some 460,000 distinct CDR3 sequences listed, less than 20% were seen once. The source material was blood. These receptors all come from a woman younger than 35 with Graves' hyperthyroidism.

This clonotype was seen a handful of times. J is TRBJ2-7 and V is TRBV25-1; TRBD2 aligns across 7 bases. This CDR3 comprises 14 residues. CDR1 is MGHDK, CDR2 SYGVNS, per germline. Trimming cost V 4 bases and J 3 bases; bases outside gene matches: 6. CDR3 sequence reads: CASSAMGRGYEQYF. CDR3 coding DNA: TGTGCCAGCAGTGCCATGGGGAGGGGCTACGAGCAGTACTTC.

There are many counts of this clonotype. The chain carries TRBV18 and TRBJ2-7, with D possibly matching TRBD2 (5 bases). CDR1 is KGHSH, CDR2 LQKENI, per germline. There are 14 residues in the CDR3. V dropped 6 bases and J dropped 0 bases, with 12 bases sitting between them. Written as DNA, the CDR3 is TGTGCCAGCTCGTCGGACTGGGGCTCCTACGAGCAGTACTTC. Its translation: CASSSDWGSYEQYF.

The V and J genes are TRBV30 and TRBJ1-5, with D maybe TRBD1 (6 bases). CDR1 is GTSNPN and CDR2 is SVGIG in the germline V gene (reference sequence). The CDR3 covers 16 residues. With 0 bases removed from V and 0 bases from J, the gap between germline ends came to 12 bases. The chain's CDR3 is CAWSVGGRLSNQPQHF. The CDR3, as DNA: TGTGCCTGGAGTGTCGGGGGGCGCCTTAGCAATCAGCCCCAGCATTTT.

The chain combines TRBV20-1 with TRBJ2-3, with D perhaps being TRBD1 or TRBD2 (5 bases each). The CDR3 loop spans 17 amino acids. V lost 0 bases to trimming and J lost 2 bases, with 18 bases between them. The germline V gene encodes CDR1 DFQATT and CDR2 SNEGSKA (reference sequence). CDR3 DNA sequence: TGCAGTGCTAGAGATCTCTATCCGGGGCTGATCACAGATACGCAGTATTTT. Its translation: CSARDLYPGLITDTQYF.